This T cell receptor beta chain was recorded in a study of radiotherapy plus CTLA-4 blockade in lung cancer. In chemo-refractory metastatic non-small-cell lung cancer, patients got ipilimumab CTLA-4 blockade together with focal radiation. Measured with immunoSEQ multiplex PCR; TCRdb has only the in-frame clones, and not every one. The sample holds more than 90,000 clones, around 84% seen once. Study-wide results and caveats: There was expansion of tumor-derived TCR clones in blood after radiotherapy plus ipilimumab.

Concerning this clone: Its antigen is still unknown.

V dropped 2 bases and J dropped 10 bases, with 8 bases sitting between them. Germline loops: CDR1 SGHVS, CDR2 FQNEAQ. The CDR3 loop spans 12 amino acids. The TCR originated in a human donor with non-small cell lung cancer that progressed on radiotherapy plus ipilimumab. This specimen consisted of peripheral blood, obtained from a patient treated with radiotherapy plus ipilimumab. The chain combines TRBV7-8 with TRBJ2-2, with D hard to call. CDR3 coding DNA: TGTGCCAGCAGCTTATTGGTTGAGGAGCTGTTTTTT. Protein product: CASSLLVEELFF.